This T cell receptor beta chain was identified in a study of T cells after yellow fever vaccination. V gave up 5 bases and J gave up 7 bases, with 18 bases separating them. CDR1 SGHTA and CDR2 FQGNSA come from the germline V gene. The CDR3 is 14 residues long. TCRdb reprocessed the 5' RACE reads via MiXCR and lists one record per CDR3 protein. The table includes more than 300,000 distinct CDR3 sequences, roughly 10% detected once. This clonotype has more than one count but fewer than ten. This clonotype originated in a man between 18 and 35 years old who received the YFV17D yellow fever vaccine. This specimen was CD4+ T cells sorted from PBMCs, taken 45 days after the yellow fever booster vaccination. This rearrangement joins TRBV7-2 to TRBJ2-7; a weak D match, TRBD1 (6 bases). The CDR3 here is CASSQTGPVGEQYF. CDR3 in DNA: TGTGCCAGCAGCCAGACAGGACCTGTAGGGGAGCAGTACTTC. Combining the CDR3 with reference TRBV7-2 and TRBJ2-7 gives the whole variable domain GAGVSQSPSNKVTEKGKDVELRCDPISGHTALYWYRQSLGQGLEFLIYFQGNSAPDKSGLPSDRFSAERTGGSVSTLTIQRTQQEDSAVYLCASSQTGPVGEQYFGPGTRLTVT.